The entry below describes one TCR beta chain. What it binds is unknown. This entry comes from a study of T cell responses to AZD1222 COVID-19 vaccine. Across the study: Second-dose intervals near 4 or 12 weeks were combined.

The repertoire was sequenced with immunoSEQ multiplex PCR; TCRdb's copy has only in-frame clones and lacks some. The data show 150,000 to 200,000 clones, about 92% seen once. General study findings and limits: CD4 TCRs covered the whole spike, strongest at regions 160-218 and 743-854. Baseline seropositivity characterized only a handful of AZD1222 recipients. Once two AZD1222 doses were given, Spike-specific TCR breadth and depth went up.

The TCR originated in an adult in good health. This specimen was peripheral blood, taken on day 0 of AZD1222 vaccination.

The CDR3 protein is CASSLRSSGGDNEQFF. CDR3 sequence (DNA): TGTGCCAGCAGCTTAAGATCTAGCGGGGGGGACAATGAGCAGTTCTTC. The chain combines TRBV5-5 with TRBJ2-1, with 12 bases lining up with TRBD2. The CDR3 runs to 16 residues. V dropped 2 bases and J dropped 5; count of bases not matched to a gene: 5. Germline values: CDR1 SGHKS, CDR2 YYEKEE (reference sequence).